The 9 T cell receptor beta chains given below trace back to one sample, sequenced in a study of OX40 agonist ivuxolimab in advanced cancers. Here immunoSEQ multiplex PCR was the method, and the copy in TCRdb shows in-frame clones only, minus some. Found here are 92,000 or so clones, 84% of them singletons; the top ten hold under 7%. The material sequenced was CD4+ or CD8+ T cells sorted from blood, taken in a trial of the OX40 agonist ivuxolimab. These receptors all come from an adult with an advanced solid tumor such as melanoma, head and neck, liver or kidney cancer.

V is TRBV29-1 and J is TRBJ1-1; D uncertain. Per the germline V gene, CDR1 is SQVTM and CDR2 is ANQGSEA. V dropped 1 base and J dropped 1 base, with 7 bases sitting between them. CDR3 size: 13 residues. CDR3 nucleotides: TGCAGCGTTGAAGGGAGGTCGAACACTGAAGCTTTCTTT. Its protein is CSVEGRSNTEAFF.

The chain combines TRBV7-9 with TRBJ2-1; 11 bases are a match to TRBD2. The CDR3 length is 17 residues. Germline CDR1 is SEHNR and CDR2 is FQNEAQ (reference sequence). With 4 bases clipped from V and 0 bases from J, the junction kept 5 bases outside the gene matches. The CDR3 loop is CASSSRLAGTSYNEQFF. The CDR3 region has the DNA TGTGCCAGCAGCTCAAGACTAGCGGGGACCTCCTACAATGAGCAGTTCTTC.

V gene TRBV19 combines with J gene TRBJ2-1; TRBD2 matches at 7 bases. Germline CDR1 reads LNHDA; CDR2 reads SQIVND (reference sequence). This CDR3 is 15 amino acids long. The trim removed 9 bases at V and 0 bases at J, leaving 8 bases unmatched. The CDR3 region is CASNYGRSSYNEQFF. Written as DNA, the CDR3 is TGTGCCAGCAACTACGGGAGGAGCTCCTACAATGAGCAGTTCTTC. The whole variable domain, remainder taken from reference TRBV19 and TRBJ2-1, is DGGITQSPKYLFRKEGQNVTLSCEQNLNHDAMYWYRQDPGQGLRLIYYSQIVNDFQKGDIAEGYSVSREKKESFPLTVTSAQKNPTAFYLCASNYGRSSYNEQFFGPGTRLTVL.

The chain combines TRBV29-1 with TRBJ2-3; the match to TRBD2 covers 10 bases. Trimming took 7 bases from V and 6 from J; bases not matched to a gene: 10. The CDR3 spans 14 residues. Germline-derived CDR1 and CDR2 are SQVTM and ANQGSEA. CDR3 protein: CSGRGSGGVDTQYF. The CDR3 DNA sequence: TGCAGCGGGCGCGGGAGCGGGGGGGTTGATACGCAGTATTTT.

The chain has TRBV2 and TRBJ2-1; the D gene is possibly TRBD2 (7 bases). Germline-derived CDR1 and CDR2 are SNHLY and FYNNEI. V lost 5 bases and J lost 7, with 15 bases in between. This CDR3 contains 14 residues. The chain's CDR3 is CASSPAGRGNEQFF. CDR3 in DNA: TGTGCCAGCAGTCCAGCGGGAAGGGGGAATGAGCAGTTCTTC.

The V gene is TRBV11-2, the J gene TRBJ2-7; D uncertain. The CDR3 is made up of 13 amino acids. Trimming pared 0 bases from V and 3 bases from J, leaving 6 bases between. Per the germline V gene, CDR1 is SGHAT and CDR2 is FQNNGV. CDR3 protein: CASSLDKVYEQYF. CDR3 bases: TGTGCCAGCAGCTTAGACAAAGTCTACGAGCAGTACTTC.

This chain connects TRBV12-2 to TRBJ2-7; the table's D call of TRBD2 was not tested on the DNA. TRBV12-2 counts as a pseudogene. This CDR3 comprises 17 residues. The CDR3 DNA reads TGTGCAAGTCGCCTCGTCCAACGGGCGGGAGGAAGGAATGAGCAGTACTTC. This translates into CASRLVQRAGGRNEQYF.

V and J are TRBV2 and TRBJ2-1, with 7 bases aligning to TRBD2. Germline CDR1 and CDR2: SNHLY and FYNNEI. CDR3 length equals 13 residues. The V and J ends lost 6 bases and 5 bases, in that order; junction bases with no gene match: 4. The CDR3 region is CASRVAGDNEQFF. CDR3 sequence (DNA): TGTGCCAGCAGGGTCGCGGGAGACAATGAGCAGTTCTTC.

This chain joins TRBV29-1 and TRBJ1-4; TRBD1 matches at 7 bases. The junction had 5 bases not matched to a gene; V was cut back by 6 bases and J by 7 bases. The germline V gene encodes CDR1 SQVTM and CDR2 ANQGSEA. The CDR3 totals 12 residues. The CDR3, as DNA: TGCAGCGTCTGTGGGGACAGTGAAAAACTGTTTTTT. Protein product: CSVCGDSEKLFF.